The 12 T cell receptor beta chains below were found in one sample sequenced in a study of cytomegalovirus exposure and HLA in healthy donors. 13 Jbeta primers and 60 Vbeta primers were used for the PCR. Only in-frame clones appear in the TCRdb table, and some are missing; sequencing was by immunoSEQ multiplex PCR. The profile shows 170,000 or so clones, roughly three quarters of them singletons. Sample: PBMCs. All receptors come from a woman aged 45-59 years in good health and CMV-seropositive.

Only one count was recorded for this clone. The rearrangement joins TRBV7-8 to TRBJ1-4; D gene unclear. CDR3 size: 15 residues. The germline CDR1 and CDR2 sequences are SGHVS and FQNEAQ. The V and J ends lost 3 bases and 0 bases respectively, with 8 bases between them. The CDR3 here is CASSLDFATNEKLFF. DNA of the CDR3: TGTGCCAGCAGCTTGGACTTTGCAACTAATGAAAAACTGTTTTTT. The variable domain in full, with the rest retrieved from reference TRBV7-8 and TRBJ1-4, is GAGVSQSPRYKVAKRGQDVALRCDPISGHVSLFWYQQALGQGPEFLTYFQNEAQLDKSGLPSDRFFAERPEGSVSTLKIQRTQQEDSAVYLCASSLDFATNEKLFFGSGTQLSVL.

V usage is TRBV9 and J usage is TRBJ1-1; a possible D gene is TRBD1 (5 bases). The CDR3 has 14 residues. CDR1 SGDLS and CDR2 YYNGEE come from the germline V gene. Trimming cost V 1 base and J 1 base, with 8 bases left between them. The CDR3 coding sequence is TGTGCCAGCAGCGTAAGGGGCACGAACACTGAAGCTTTCTTT. Its protein is CASSVRGTNTEAFF.

This chain joins TRBV28 and TRBJ1-1; no clear D gene. CDR3 length: 13 residues. Germline loops: CDR1 MDHEN, CDR2 SYDVKM. Trimming took 0 bases from V and 5 from J, leaving 7 bases between them. The CDR3 bases are TGTGCCAGCAGTTTATGGGGGAGGACTGAAGCTTTCTTT. It translates to CASSLWGRTEAFF.

This sequence joins TRBV19 and TRBJ1-1; perhaps TRBD1 as D (6 bases). Germline CDR1 LNHDA, CDR2 SQIVND (reference sequence). Trimming took 6 bases from V and 1 from J, leaving 12 bases between them. The CDR3 has 14 residues. The CDR3 spells CASSPGQPNTEAFF. CDR3 DNA sequence: TGTGCCAGTAGCCCCGGACAGCCGAACACTGAAGCTTTCTTT.

The chain recombines TRBV9 with TRBJ1-2, with 11 bases lining up with TRBD1. V shed 5 bases and J 8 bases; nucleotides not matched to a gene: 11. From germline, CDR1 is SGDLS and CDR2 YYNGEE. This CDR3 spans 15 amino acids. Here the CDR3 DNA reads TGTGCCAGCAGGCGGGACAGGGGGTCACCCTGGGGCTACACCTTC. Its protein product is CASRRDRGSPWGYTF.

The chain couples TRBV9 to TRBJ2-5, with TRBD2 identical over 7 bases. V was clipped by 0 bases and J by 5 bases; unmatched bases: 7. Germline CDR1 is SGDLS and CDR2 is YYNGEE. CDR3 length equals 15 residues. The CDR3 spells CASSVGAGASETQYF. The CDR3 coding sequence is TGTGCCAGCAGCGTAGGGGCGGGAGCGTCGGAGACCCAGTACTTC.

The chain links TRBV1 to TRBJ1-5. TRBV1 is classified as a pseudogene. The CDR3 contains 16 residues. CDR3 DNA sequence: TGCACCAGCAGCTGCCACCGGGGGATATGCAATCAGCCCCAGCATTTT. Residues: CTSSCHRGICNQPQHF.

This clone appeared once. This CDR3 reads CAWSSVREGGYTF. CDR3 in DNA: TGTGCCTGGAGTTCCGTCCGGGAAGGTGGCTACACCTTC. The chain recombines TRBV30 with TRBJ1-2; D gene ambiguous. Germline V gene sequence: CDR1 GTSNPN, CDR2 SVGIG (reference sequence). The germline V and J ends were trimmed by 2 bases and 7 bases, with 14 bases remaining between them. The CDR3 is made up of 13 amino acids.

This clone has just one count. The same CDR3 also results from other DNA sequences found in this sample. The chain uses TRBV5-1 and TRBJ2-7; 8 positions match TRBD1. Trimming cost V 0 bases and J 2 bases; bases outside gene matches: 4. CDR3 length equals 15 residues. Germline CDR1 reads SGHRS; CDR2 reads YFSETQ. For the CDR3, the DNA is TGCGCCAGCAGCTTGGGACAGGGGATTACCTACGAGCAGTACTTC. Its translation is CASSLGQGITYEQYF.

The CDR3 sequence: CASSPPSGGERGTQYF. CDR3 nucleotide sequence: TGTGCCAGCTCACCACCGTCGGGAGGGGAGCGTGGTACGCAGTATTTT. This chain joins TRBV18 and TRBJ2-3; 8 positions agree with TRBD2. The J segment lost 8 bases and the V segment lost 0 bases, leaving 10 bases of the junction unmatched. CDR3 length: 16 amino acids. Germline values: CDR1 KGHSH, CDR2 LQKENI.

On this clone itself: One junction end does not reproduce the germline sequence, and a read error may be involved. CDR3 loop: CASSYAQRERDEQFF. Here the CDR3 DNA reads TGTGCCAGTAGTTATGCCCAGCGGGAGCGCGATGAGCAGTTCTTC. The chain couples TRBV28 to TRBJ2-1; 8 positions agree with TRBD2. This CDR3 is built from 15 residues. In germline, CDR1 is MDHEN, CDR2 SYDVKM.

The chain employs TRBV5-1 and TRBJ1-2, with TRBD1 identical over 11 bases. The V and J ends lost 1 base and 0 bases, in that order; junction bases with no gene match: 14. Germline V CDR1 and CDR2: SGHRS, YFSETQ. The length of the CDR3 is 20 residues. CDR3 sequence (DNA): TGCGCCAGCAGCTTGAGCTCCGGGACAGGGGGAAGTGGAGCTAACTATGGCTACACCTTC. Its translation: CASSLSSGTGGSGANYGYTF.